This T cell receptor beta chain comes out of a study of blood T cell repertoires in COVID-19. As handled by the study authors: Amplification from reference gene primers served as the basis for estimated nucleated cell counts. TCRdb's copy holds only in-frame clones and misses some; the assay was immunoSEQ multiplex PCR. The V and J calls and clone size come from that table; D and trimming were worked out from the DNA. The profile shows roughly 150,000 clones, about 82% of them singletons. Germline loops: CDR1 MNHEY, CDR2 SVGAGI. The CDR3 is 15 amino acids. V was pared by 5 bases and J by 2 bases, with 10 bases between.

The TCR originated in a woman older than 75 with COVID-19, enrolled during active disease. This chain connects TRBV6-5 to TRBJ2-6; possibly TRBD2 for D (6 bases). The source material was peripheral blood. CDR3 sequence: CASSNWGAGANVLTF. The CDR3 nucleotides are TGTGCCAGCAGTAACTGGGGGGCTGGGGCCAACGTCCTGACTTTC.